One and the same sample provided the 6 T cell receptor beta chains below, sequenced in a study of graft-versus-host responses after intestinal transplantation (dated by TCRdb to the early 2020s). Receptor libraries were prepared by the immunoSEQ multiplex PCR assay. Not all clones reach the TCRdb copy of this immuneACCESS table, which keeps in-frame sequences only. Checked studies attribute under half of the gap to unresolved V genes and leave the rest unexplained. The sample has fewer than 150,000 clones on record, roughly nine tenths of them singletons. Clones ranked in the top ten supply over 0.15% of the sample. Which antigens these TCRs recognize remains unknown. What this sample's time point label stands for: cells obtained before transplantation from donor or recipient. The input for sequencing was unstimulated CD4+ T cells sorted from spleen or lymph node cells, taken before intestinal transplant. The receptors here all came from a human donor who received an intestinal transplant.

This chain joins TRBV5-1 and TRBJ2-2; D gene uncertain. This CDR3 region has 15 residues. V was pared by 4 bases and J by 4 bases, with 14 bases between. Germline CDR1 is SGHRS and CDR2 is YFSETQ. The CDR3 sequence is CASSGPARLTGELFF. The CDR3 DNA sequence: TGCGCCAGCAGCGGTCCAGCTCGCCTCACCGGGGAGCTGTTTTTT.

V and J are TRBV14 and TRBJ1-2; D remains unclear. The V end lost 1 base, the J end lost 2 bases, and 5 bases lay between the germline ends. Germline lookup yields CDR1 SGHDN and CDR2 FVKESK. The CDR3 is 13 amino acids. The CDR3 loop reads CASSQAENYGYTF. DNA of the CDR3: TGTGCCAGCAGCCAAGCTGAGAACTATGGCTACACCTTC.

V and J are TRBV18 and TRBJ1-5; the D is unclear. CDR3 length: 14 amino acids. Trimming stripped 6 bases from V and 0 bases from J, with 9 bases between. Germline V gene sequence: CDR1 KGHSH, CDR2 LQKENI. This CDR3 is CASSPGYSNQPQHF. CDR3 DNA sequence: TGTGCCAGCTCCCCCGGGTATAGCAATCAGCCCCAGCATTTT.

V usage is TRBV7-9 and J usage is TRBJ2-4; 8 bases align to TRBD2. Germline loops: CDR1 SEHNR, CDR2 FQNEAQ (reference sequence). Unmatched junction bases numbered 13, after V lost 5 bases and J lost 7 bases. This CDR3 region has 16 residues. The DNA of the CDR3 is TGTGCCAGCAGCCGGCCACTACTAGCGGAGGGGAACATTCAGTACTTC. Amino acids: CASSRPLLAEGNIQYF.

The genes are TRBV10-3 and TRBJ2-1; 9 nucleotides line up with TRBD2. The junction had 6 bases not matched to a gene; V was cut back by 5 bases and J by 4 bases. Germline V CDR1 and CDR2: ENHRY, SYGVKD. The length of the CDR3 is 15 residues. Here the CDR3 reads CAISSFSGGYNEQFF. CDR3 DNA sequence: TGTGCCATCAGTTCTTTTAGCGGGGGATACAATGAGCAGTTCTTC.

CDR3 sequence: CASSWTRDANTEAFF. The CDR3 DNA is TGCGCCAGCAGCTGGACCCGGGACGCCAACACTGAAGCTTTCTTT. The gene calls are TRBV5-1 and TRBJ1-1; a possible D gene is TRBD1 (5 bases). From germline, CDR1 is SGHRS and CDR2 YFSETQ. The CDR3 is made up of 15 amino acids. Trimming shortened V by 3 bases and J by 2 bases, and 14 bases separated the two germline ends.